These 22 T cell receptor beta chains were all obtained from the same sample, sequenced in a study of low-dose radiotherapy and immunotherapy resistance in tumors. TRAV- and TRBV-specific primers primed first-strand cDNA, covering alpha and beta chains. The authors amplified TCRs for about 20 PCR cycles with a constant-region primer and a V-primer adapter. MiXCR was run by TCRdb on the reads, yielding one entry per CDR3 protein. Of roughly 15,000 distinct CDR3 sequences in the sample, approximately 68% were seen once. These receptors originate from a human donor with advanced metastatic prostate, ovarian, gallbladder or colorectal cancer (not recorded which). This table probably holds off-target reads from a library built for another chain.

The chain employs TRBV12-3 or TRBV12-4 and TRBJ2-2, with unresolved D. Trimming left V 3 bases short and J 6 bases short, with 8 bases between. The length of the CDR3 is 13 residues. The CDR3 bases are TGTGCCAGCAGTTTTTTTTATTCCGGGGAGCTGTTTTTT. Its translation is CASSFFYSGELFF.

This chain joins TRBV20-1 and TRBJ2-1; 10 nucleotides align to TRBD2. This CDR3 spans 14 amino acids. The V gene end was trimmed by 3 bases and the J gene end by 3 bases; junction bases not matched to a gene: 2. Germline V gene data show CDR1 as DFQATT and CDR2 as SNEGSKA (reference sequence). The CDR3 DNA reads TGCAGTGCTAGCTCTAGCGGGGGCTACAATGAGCAGTTCTTC. Its protein product is CSASSSGGYNEQFF.

In this sample, this clonotype turned up a few times. V gene TRBV6-6 combines with J gene TRBJ1-2; D is uncertain. The CDR3 sequence is 11 residues long. Germline CDR1 reads MNHNY; CDR2 reads SVGAGI (reference sequence). V lost 6 bases, J lost 3 bases, and 5 bases lay in between. The CDR3 here is CASSSDYGYTF. DNA of the CDR3: TGTGCCAGCAGCTCTGACTATGGCTACACCTTC.

The chain employs TRBV12-3 or TRBV12-4 and TRBJ1-2, with 7 bases identical to TRBD1. Trimming removed 2 bases from V and 8 bases from J; junction bases left unmatched: 8. CDR3 length: 14 amino acids. The CDR3 here is CASSLSMTGLGYTF. CDR3 DNA: TGTGCCAGCAGTTTATCTATGACAGGGCTCGGCTACACCTTC.

This chain connects TRBV12-3 or TRBV12-4 to TRBJ1-1; D possibly corresponds to TRBD1 (5 bases). The CDR3 is 13 residues long. Trimming removed 3 bases at V and 8 bases at J, with 13 bases between. CDR3 DNA: TGTGCCAGCAGTTTTTTTGGGGACGGAGAAGCTTTCTTT. As protein: CASSFFGDGEAFF.

In its sample, this clonotype was seen a few times. V and J are TRBV5-1 and TRBJ1-1, with unresolved D. The CDR3 length is 12 residues. Germline V gives CDR1 SGHRS, CDR2 YFSETQ. V gave up 4 bases and J gave up 2 bases, with 6 bases separating them. The CDR3 region has the DNA TGCGCCAGCAGCGTCGAAAACACTGAAGCTTTCTTT. Residues: CASSVENTEAFF.

This rearrangement joins TRBV6-2 or TRBV6-3 to TRBJ1-1; D is undetermined. V lost 4 bases to trimming and J lost 7 bases, with 19 bases between them. The CDR3 has 15 residues. Germline V CDR1 and CDR2: MNHEY, SVGEGT. The CDR3 coding sequence is TGTGCCAGCAGTTCCAGCAGAGCAGGAGCCCTTGAAGCTTTCTTT. This codes for CASSSSRAGALEAFF.

The rearrangement links TRBV29-1 to TRBJ2-1; D gene unclear. The ends were cut back, 7 bases at V and 7 bases at J, with 14 bases in the middle. The CDR3 loop spans 12 amino acids. CDR1 SQVTM and CDR2 ANQGSEA come from the germline V gene. The CDR3 nucleotides are TGCAGCGCCCGCCCTCTCTCGAATGAGCAGTTCTTC. Its protein product is CSARPLSNEQFF.

This clonotype came up once. This rearrangement joins TRBV12-3 or TRBV12-4 to TRBJ1-6; D is possibly TRBD1 (6 bases). The CDR3 covers 15 residues. V was pared by 2 bases and J by 9 bases, with 14 bases between. This CDR3 is CASSLRTGGGSPLHF. CDR3 in DNA: TGTGCCAGCAGTTTAAGAACCGGGGGCGGTTCACCCCTCCACTTT.

V usage is TRBV9 and J usage is TRBJ2-1; either TRBD1 or TRBD2 may fit D (6 bases each). Germline V gene sequence: CDR1 SGDLS, CDR2 YYNGEE. The V gene lost 7 bases and the J gene lost 10 bases, with 12 bases spanning the gap. This CDR3 spans 11 amino acids. CDR3 residues: CASSQGGEQFF. CDR3 in DNA: TGTGCCAGCTCCCAAGGGGGGGAGCAGTTCTTC.

This clonotype has only one observation. The chain has TRBV12-3 or TRBV12-4 and TRBJ1-2; D possibly corresponds to TRBD1 (6 bases). The V and J ends lost 1 base and 5 bases respectively, with 11 bases between them. The CDR3 length is 14 residues. This chain's CDR3 is CASSLGARGYGYTF. CDR3 in DNA: TGTGCCAGCAGTTTAGGGGCCAGGGGTTATGGCTACACCTTC.

The gene calls are TRBV7-2 and TRBJ2-2; 10 nucleotides agree with TRBD2. This CDR3 contains 16 residues. Trimming took 7 bases from V and 5 from J; bases not matched to a gene: 10. Germline-derived CDR1 and CDR2 are SGHTA and FQGNSA. The CDR3 sequence: CASTRTSGVGTGELFF. The CDR3 coding sequence is TGTGCCAGCACCAGAACTAGCGGGGTCGGAACCGGGGAGCTGTTTTTT.

CDR3: CASSQERWVDQYF. The CDR3 DNA sequence: TGTGCCAGCAGCCAAGAACGGTGGGTTGATCAGTATTTT. This chain uses TRBV14 with TRBJ2-3; D not resolved. Germline CDR1 and CDR2: SGHDN and FVKESK. This CDR3 has 13 amino acids. The V and J ends lost 0 bases and 12 bases respectively, with 13 bases between them.

The gene calls are TRBV2 and TRBJ2-3; D possibly corresponds to TRBD2 (6 bases). The germline CDR1 and CDR2 sequences are SNHLY and FYNNEI. CDR3 length: 13 residues. DNA of the CDR3: TGTGCTACAAAGCCCGGGGGTTCAGATACGCAGTATTTT. This codes for CATKPGGSDTQYF.

The chain couples TRBV11-2 to TRBJ2-1; D is unclear. The CDR3 length is 15 residues. The germline V and J ends were trimmed by 6 bases and 9 bases, with 21 bases remaining between them. The germline CDR1 and CDR2 sequences are SGHAT and FQNNGV. The CDR3 here is CASSSIRKGLGEQFF. The CDR3 bases are TGTGCCAGCAGTTCGATTCGGAAGGGCCTTGGTGAGCAGTTCTTC.

V usage is TRBV12-3 or TRBV12-4 and J usage is TRBJ2-1; TRBD2 matches at 9 bases. The CDR3 length is 15 residues. The trim removed 5 bases at V and 0 bases at J, leaving 2 bases unmatched. The CDR3 here is CASSLSGSSYNEQFF. The CDR3 DNA is TGTGCCAGCAGTCTTAGCGGGAGCTCCTACAATGAGCAGTTCTTC.

The CDR3 DNA follows: TGTGCCAGCGGGAGGGACAGATTCGGCTCGGCTCAAGAGACCCAGTACTTC. Its protein product is CASGRDRFGSAQETQYF. This chain connects TRBV2 to TRBJ2-5; D tentatively fits TRBD1 or TRBD2 (7 bases each). The CDR3 sequence is 17 residues long. V gave up 8 bases and J gave up 2 bases, with 24 bases separating them. CDR1 SNHLY and CDR2 FYNNEI come from the germline V gene.

This clonotype came up once. The V gene is TRBV12-3 or TRBV12-4, the J gene TRBJ1-4, with a weak D call TRBD1 (5 bases). The CDR3 totals 13 residues. Deletions cut 5 bases from V and 4 bases from J, with 8 bases between. The CDR3 nucleotides are TGTGCCAGCAGTCCGGACAATAATGAAAAACTGTTTTTT. It codes for CASSPDNNEKLFF.

The V and J genes are TRBV29-1 and TRBJ2-2, with a tentative D call TRBD1 (5 bases). V was shortened by 4 bases and J by 1 base, with 13 bases between the two germline ends. CDR1 is SQVTM, CDR2 ANQGSEA, per germline. There are 15 residues in the CDR3. The CDR3 DNA sequence: TGCAGCGTTGGGCTCTCCAGGGAGAACACCGGGGAGCTGTTTTTT. Translating gives CSVGLSRENTGELFF.

This clonotype was observed a handful of times. The chain combines TRBV11-2 with TRBJ1-6; weak D call: TRBD1 (6 bases). The CDR3 covers 14 residues. V gave up 5 bases and J gave up 10 bases, with 15 bases separating them. The V gene's germline CDR1 is SGHAT and CDR2 FQNNGV. Here the CDR3 DNA reads TGTGCCAGCAGCACCACAGGGTTCGGCTCACCCCTCCACTTT. The encoded protein is CASSTTGFGSPLHF.

The chain employs TRBV4-2 and TRBJ1-2; D is unclear. Germline V gene data show CDR1 as LGHNA and CDR2 as YNFKEQ. The CDR3 is 12 residues long. V lost 6 bases and J lost 5, with 10 bases in between. In nucleotides, the CDR3 is TGTGCCAGCAGTGAAGCAACATATGGCTACACCTTC. It encodes CASSEATYGYTF.

Only one count was recorded for this clonotype. The rearrangement joins TRBV11-3 to TRBJ2-2; D call uncertain. Per the germline V gene, CDR1 is SGHNT and CDR2 is YENEEA. Trimming took off 5 bases at V and 1 base at J, with 8 bases between the two ends. This CDR3 comprises 14 residues. The CDR3 loop is CASSRDGNTGELFF. CDR3 nucleotide sequence: TGTGCCAGCAGCCGTGACGGGAACACCGGGGAGCTGTTTTTT.